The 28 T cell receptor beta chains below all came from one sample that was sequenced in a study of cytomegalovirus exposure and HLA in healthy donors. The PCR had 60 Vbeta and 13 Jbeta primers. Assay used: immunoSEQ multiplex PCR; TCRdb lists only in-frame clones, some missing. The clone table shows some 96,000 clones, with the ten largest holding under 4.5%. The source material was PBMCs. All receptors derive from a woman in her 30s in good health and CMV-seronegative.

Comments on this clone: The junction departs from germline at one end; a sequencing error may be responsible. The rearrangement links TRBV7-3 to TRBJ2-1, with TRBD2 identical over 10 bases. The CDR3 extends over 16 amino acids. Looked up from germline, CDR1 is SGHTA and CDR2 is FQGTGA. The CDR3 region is CASSFGPAGGQDEQLF. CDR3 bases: TGTGCCAGCAGCTTCGGGCCAGCGGGGGGGCAGGATGAGCAGCTCTTC.

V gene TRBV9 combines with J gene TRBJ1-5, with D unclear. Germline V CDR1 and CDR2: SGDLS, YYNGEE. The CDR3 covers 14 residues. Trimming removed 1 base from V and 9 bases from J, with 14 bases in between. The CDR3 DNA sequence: TGTGCCAGCAGCGTAAGGTCCGTCAGCGGGCCCCAGCATTTT. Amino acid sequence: CASSVRSVSGPQHF.

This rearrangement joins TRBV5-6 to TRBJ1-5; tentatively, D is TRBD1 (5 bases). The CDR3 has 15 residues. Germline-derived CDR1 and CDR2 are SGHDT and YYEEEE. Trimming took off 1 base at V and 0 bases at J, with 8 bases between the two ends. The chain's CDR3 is CASSLTGYSNQPQHF. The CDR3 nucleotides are TGTGCCAGCAGCTTGACAGGCTATAGCAATCAGCCCCAGCATTTT.

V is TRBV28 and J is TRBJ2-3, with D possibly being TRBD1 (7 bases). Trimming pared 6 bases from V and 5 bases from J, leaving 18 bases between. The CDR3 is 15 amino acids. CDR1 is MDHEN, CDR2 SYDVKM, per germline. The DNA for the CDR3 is TGTGCCAGCAGGCGACAGGGCGGGGAGAGAGATACGCAGTATTTT. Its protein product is CASRRQGGERDTQYF.

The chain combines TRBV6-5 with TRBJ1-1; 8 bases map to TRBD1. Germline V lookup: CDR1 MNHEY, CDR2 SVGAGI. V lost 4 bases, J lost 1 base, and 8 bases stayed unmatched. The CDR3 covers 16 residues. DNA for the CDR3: TGTGCCAGCAGTTCCCAGAGGACAGGGTGGAACACTGAAGCTTTCTTT. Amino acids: CASSSQRTGWNTEAFF.

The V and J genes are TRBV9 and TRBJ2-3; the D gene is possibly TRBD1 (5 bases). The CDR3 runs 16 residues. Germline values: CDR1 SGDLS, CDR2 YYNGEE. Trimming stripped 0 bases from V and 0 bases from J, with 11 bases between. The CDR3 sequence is CASSVEWGYSTDTQYF. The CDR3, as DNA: TGTGCCAGCAGCGTAGAGTGGGGCTATAGCACAGATACGCAGTATTTT.

CDR3 sequence: CASSLSPGTGGLRSYGYTF. The CDR3 region has the DNA TGTGCCAGCAGTTTAAGCCCTGGGACGGGGGGTTTAAGGAGCTATGGCTACACCTTC. The chain is built from TRBV27 and TRBJ1-2, with D possibly matching TRBD1 (5 bases). The V end lost 2 bases, the J end lost 4 bases, and 26 bases lay between the germline ends. The CDR3 totals 19 residues. CDR1 is MNHEY, CDR2 SMNVEV, per germline (reference sequence).

The CDR3 coding sequence is TGTGCCAGCTCCCTCGGTATATCCTACGAGCAGTACTTC. Its translation is CASSLGISYEQYF. The chain links TRBV18 to TRBJ2-7; D is ambiguous. V was shortened by 6 bases and J by 1 base, with 10 bases between the two germline ends. Germline V gene data show CDR1 as KGHSH and CDR2 as LQKENI. The CDR3 is 13 amino acids. Together with reference TRBV18 and TRBJ2-7, the CDR3 gives the full variable domain: NAGVMQNPRHLVRRRGQEARLRCSPMKGHSHVYWYRQLPEEGLKFMVYLQKENIIDESGMPKERFSAEFPKEGPSILRIQQVVRGDSAAYFCASSLGISYEQYFGPGTRLTVT.

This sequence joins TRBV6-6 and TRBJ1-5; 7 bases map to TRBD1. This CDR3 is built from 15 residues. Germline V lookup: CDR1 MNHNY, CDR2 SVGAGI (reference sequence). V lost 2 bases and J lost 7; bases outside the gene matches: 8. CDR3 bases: TGTGCCAGCAGTTACAGAGGACAGGCCGCCCAGCCCCAGCATTTT. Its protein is CASSYRGQAAQPQHF.

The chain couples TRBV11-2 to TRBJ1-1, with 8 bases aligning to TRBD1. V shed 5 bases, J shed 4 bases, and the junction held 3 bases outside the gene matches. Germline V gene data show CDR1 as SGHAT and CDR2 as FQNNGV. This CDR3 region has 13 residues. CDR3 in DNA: TGTGCCAGCAGCGACAGGGGTATCACTGAAGCTTTCTTT. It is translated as CASSDRGITEAFF.

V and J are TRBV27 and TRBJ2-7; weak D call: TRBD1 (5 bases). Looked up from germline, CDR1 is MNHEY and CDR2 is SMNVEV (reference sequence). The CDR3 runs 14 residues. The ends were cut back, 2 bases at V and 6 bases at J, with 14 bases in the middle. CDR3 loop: CASSLQSQRGEQYF. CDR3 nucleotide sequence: TGTGCCAGCAGTTTACAGAGCCAAAGGGGCGAGCAGTACTTC.

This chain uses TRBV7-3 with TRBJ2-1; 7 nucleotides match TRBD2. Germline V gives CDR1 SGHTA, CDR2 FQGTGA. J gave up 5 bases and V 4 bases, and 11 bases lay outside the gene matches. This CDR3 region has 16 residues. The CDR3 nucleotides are TGTGCCAGCAGCTCTCAGCGGGGAGGGCAGGACAATGAGCAGTTCTTC. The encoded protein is CASSSQRGGQDNEQFF.

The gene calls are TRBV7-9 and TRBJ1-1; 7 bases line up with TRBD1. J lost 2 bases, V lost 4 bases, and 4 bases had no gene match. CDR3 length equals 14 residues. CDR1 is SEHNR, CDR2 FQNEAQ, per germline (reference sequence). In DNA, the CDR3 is TGTGCCAGCAGCTCCGGGACAGATAACACTGAAGCTTTCTTT. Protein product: CASSSGTDNTEAFF.

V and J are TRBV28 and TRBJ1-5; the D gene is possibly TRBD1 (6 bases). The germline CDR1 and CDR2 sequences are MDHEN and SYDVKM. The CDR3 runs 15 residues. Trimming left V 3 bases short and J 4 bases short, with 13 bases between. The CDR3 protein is CASSFPGTRNQPQHF. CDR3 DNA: TGTGCCAGCAGTTTTCCCGGGACAAGAAATCAGCCCCAGCATTTT. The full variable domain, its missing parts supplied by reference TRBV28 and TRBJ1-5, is DVKVTQSSRYLVKRTGEKVFLECVQDMDHENMFWYRQDPGLGLRLIYFSYDVKMKEKGDIPEGYSVSREKKERFSLILESASTNQTSMYLCASSFPGTRNQPQHFGDGTRLSIL.

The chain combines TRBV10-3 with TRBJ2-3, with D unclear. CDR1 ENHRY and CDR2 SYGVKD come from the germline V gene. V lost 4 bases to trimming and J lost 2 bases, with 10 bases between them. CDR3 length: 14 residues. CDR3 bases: TGTGCCATCAGTGGAGACTTTTTCACAGATACGCAGTATTTT. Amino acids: CAISGDFFTDTQYF.

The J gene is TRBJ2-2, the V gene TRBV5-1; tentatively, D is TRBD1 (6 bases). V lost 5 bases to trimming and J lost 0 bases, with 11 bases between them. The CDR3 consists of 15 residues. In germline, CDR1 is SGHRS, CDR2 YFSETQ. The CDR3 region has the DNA TGCGCCAGCAGTAATGGACAGCCGAACACCGGGGAGCTGTTTTTT. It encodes CASSNGQPNTGELFF.

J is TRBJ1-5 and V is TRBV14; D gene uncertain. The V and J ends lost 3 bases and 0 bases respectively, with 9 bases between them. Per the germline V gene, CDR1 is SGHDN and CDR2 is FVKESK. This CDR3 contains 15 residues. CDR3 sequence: CASSQVRSSNQPQHF. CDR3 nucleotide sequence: TGTGCCAGCAGCCAGGTGCGGTCTAGCAATCAGCCCCAGCATTTT.

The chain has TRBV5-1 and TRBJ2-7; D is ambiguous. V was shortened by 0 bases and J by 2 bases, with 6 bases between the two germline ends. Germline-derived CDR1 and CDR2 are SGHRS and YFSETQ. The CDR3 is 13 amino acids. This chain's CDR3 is CASSLADTYEQYF. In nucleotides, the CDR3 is TGCGCCAGCAGCTTGGCAGATACCTACGAGCAGTACTTC.

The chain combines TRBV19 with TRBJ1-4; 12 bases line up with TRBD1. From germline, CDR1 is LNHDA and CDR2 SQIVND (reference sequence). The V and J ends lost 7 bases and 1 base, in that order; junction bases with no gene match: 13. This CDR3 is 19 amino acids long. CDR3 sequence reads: CASTIGGDRGPGTNEKLFF. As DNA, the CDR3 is TGTGCCAGTACCATAGGGGGGGACAGGGGGCCGGGAACTAATGAAAAACTGTTTTTT.

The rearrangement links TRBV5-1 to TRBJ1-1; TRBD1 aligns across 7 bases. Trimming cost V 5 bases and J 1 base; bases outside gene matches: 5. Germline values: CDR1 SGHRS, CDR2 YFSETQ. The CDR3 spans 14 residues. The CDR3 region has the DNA TGCGCCAGCAGGATGACAGGGACGAACACTGAAGCTTTCTTT. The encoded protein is CASRMTGTNTEAFF.

The CDR3 sequence: CASSFPGRHYEQYF. The CDR3 nucleotides read TGTGCCAGCAGTTTTCCCGGGAGGCATTACGAGCAGTACTTC. V and J are TRBV28 and TRBJ2-7; 7 positions agree with TRBD2. V gave up 3 bases and J gave up 4 bases; unmatched junction bases: 6. The CDR3 runs to 14 residues. The V gene's germline CDR1 is MDHEN and CDR2 SYDVKM.

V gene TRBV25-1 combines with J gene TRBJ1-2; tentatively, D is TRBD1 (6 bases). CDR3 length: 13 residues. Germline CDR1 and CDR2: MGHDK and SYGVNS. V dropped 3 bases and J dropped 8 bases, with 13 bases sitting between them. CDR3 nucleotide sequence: TGTGCCAGCAGTGAGTTCAGGGGTTGGGGCTACACCTTC. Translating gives CASSEFRGWGYTF.

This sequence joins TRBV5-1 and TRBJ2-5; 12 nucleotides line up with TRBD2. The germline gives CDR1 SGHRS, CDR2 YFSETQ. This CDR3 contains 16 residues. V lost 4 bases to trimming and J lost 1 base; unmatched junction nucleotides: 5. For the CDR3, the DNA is TGCGCCAGCAGCATCGGGACTAGCGGGTTCCAAGAGACCCAGTACTTC. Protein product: CASSIGTSGFQETQYF. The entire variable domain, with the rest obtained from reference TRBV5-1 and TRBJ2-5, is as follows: KAGVTQTPRYLIKTRGQQVTLSCSPISGHRSVSWYQQTPGQGLQFLFEYFSETQRNKGNFPGRFSGRQFSNSRSEMNVSTLELGDSALYLCASSIGTSGFQETQYFGPGTRLLVL.

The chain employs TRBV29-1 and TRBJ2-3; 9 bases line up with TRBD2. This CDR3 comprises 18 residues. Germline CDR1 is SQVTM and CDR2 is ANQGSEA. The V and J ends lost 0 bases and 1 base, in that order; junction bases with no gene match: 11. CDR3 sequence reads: CSVEDIPGLAGGTDTQYF. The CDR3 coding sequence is TGCAGCGTTGAAGACATCCCGGGACTAGCTGGTGGCACAGATACGCAGTATTTT.

The CDR3 nucleotides are TGCGCCAGCAGCCCGGGACAAACCTACAATGAGCAGTTCTTC. This encodes CASSPGQTYNEQFF. This chain connects TRBV4-1 to TRBJ2-1, with a possible D match to TRBD1 (6 bases). From germline, CDR1 is MGHRA and CDR2 YSYEKL. V was clipped by 4 bases and J by 2 bases, with 9 bases between them. The CDR3 runs to 14 residues.

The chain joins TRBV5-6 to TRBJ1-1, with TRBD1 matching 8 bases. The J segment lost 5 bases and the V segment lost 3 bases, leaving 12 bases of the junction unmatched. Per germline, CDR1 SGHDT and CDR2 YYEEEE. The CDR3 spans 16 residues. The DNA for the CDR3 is TGTGCCAGCAGCTGGGGGCCAGGGGGCGGATGGACTGAAGCTTTCTTT. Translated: CASSWGPGGGWTEAFF.

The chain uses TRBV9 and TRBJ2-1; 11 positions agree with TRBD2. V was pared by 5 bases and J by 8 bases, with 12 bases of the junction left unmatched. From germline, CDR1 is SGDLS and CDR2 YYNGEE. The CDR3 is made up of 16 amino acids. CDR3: CASRMTSGNALDEQFF. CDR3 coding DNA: TGTGCCAGCAGGATGACTAGCGGGAATGCGTTGGATGAGCAGTTCTTC.

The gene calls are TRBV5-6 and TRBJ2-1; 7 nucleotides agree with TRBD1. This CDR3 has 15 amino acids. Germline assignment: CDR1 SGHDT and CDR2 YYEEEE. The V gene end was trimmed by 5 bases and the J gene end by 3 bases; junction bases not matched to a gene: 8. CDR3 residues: CASRGPGQVYNEQFF. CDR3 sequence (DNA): TGTGCCAGCAGAGGACCCGGACAGGTCTACAATGAGCAGTTCTTC.